What follows describes a single T cell receptor beta chain. Clones were read by immunoSEQ multiplex PCR, and TCRdb kept only the in-frame ones, dropping some. This table holds some 46,000 clones, 94% found once. The record originates from a study of human thymus T cells. This CDR3 is built from 14 residues. V lost 3 bases and J 4 bases, leaving 7 bases between the germline ends. Germline lookup yields CDR1 SEHNR and CDR2 FQNEAQ (reference sequence). This clonotype originated in a boy under two years old with a congenital heart defect but otherwise immunologically healthy. The chain carries TRBV7-9 and TRBJ1-6, with D unresolved. Sequencing was performed on blood. The CDR3 nucleotides are TGTGCCAGCAGCTTCGGACGGTATAATTCACCCCTCCACTTT. Translating it yields CASSFGRYNSPLHF. Looking up the rest from reference TRBV7-9 and TRBJ1-6 gives the full variable domain: DTGVSQNPRHKITKRGQNVTFRCDPISEHNRLYWYRQTLGQGPEFLTYFQNEAQLEKSRLLSDRFSAERPKGSFSTLEIQRTEQGDSAMYLCASSFGRYNSPLHFGNGTRLTVT.